The 4 T cell receptor beta chains reported below all come from one sample, sequenced in a study of vaccination and CD4 T cells after COVID-19. Time point in this sample: late sampling 161 to 241 days after vaccination in a few convalescent patients. In TCRdb, the PCR reads were re-called with MiXCR into one record per CDR3 protein. The sample includes 26,000 or so distinct CDR3 sequences, approximately 53% of them seen just once. The starting material was CD4+ T cells from blood, obtained about 7 months after SARS-CoV-2 vaccination. The receptors here all came from a human donor who had recovered from COVID-19.

The chain couples TRBV7-9 to TRBJ1-1; 8 nucleotides match TRBD1. V shed 7 bases, J shed 5 bases, and the junction held 21 bases outside the gene matches. The CDR3 spans 18 residues. Germline V gives CDR1 SEHNR, CDR2 FQNEAQ (reference sequence). CDR3 nucleotides: TGTGCCAGCACGATCATCAGGGGGGTGGCCAGGGGGCGAACTGAAGCTTTCTTT. Encoded protein: CASTIIRGVARGRTEAFF.

This clonotype was detected a few times. The chain combines TRBV20-1 with TRBJ1-6, with 9 bases identical to TRBD1. V dropped 6 bases and J dropped 7; count of bases not matched to a gene: 10. Per the germline V gene, CDR1 is DFQATT and CDR2 is SNEGSKA (reference sequence). The length of the CDR3 is 15 residues. CDR3: CSASSGQGYNSPLHF. The CDR3 nucleotides are TGCAGTGCCAGCTCGGGACAGGGTTACAATTCACCCCTCCACTTT.

The chain recombines TRBV28 with TRBJ2-5; TRBD1 matches at 8 bases. The V gene's germline CDR1 is MDHEN and CDR2 SYDVKM. The CDR3 loop spans 16 amino acids. The V segment lost 2 bases and the J segment 4 bases; nucleotides outside the gene matches: 9. CDR3: CASSLSRDRRRETQYF. The CDR3 DNA is TGTGCCAGCAGTTTAAGTCGGGACAGGAGACGAGAGACCCAGTACTTC.

This clonotype has just a few counts. This chain joins TRBV27 and TRBJ1-5, with no clear D. The V and J ends lost 6 bases and 7 bases respectively, with 13 bases between them. There are 13 residues in the CDR3. The germline gives CDR1 MNHEY, CDR2 SMNVEV (reference sequence). The CDR3 DNA reads as TGTGCCAGCAGCCTCGGAATAAGCCAGCCCCAGCATTTT. This translates into CASSLGISQPQHF.